This TCR beta chain came from a study of CD8+CD57+ T cells in acquired aplastic anemia. Across the study: Quantities of DNA derived from sorted CD4+ and CD8+ cells averaged around 3 ug. General study findings and limits: Patients and controls shared twenty-nine CD8+ CDR3 sequences, highly expressed in patients. Patients did not significantly differ from controls in CD8+ Simpson's diversity.

To note about this clonotype: Antigen specificity is unknown.

Patients chosen for sequencing had CD8+CD57+ cells that had expanded, as shown by flow cytometry. Severe acquired aplastic anemia was present in every patient. Genomic DNA, serving as template, underwent TCR beta VDJ and CDR3 profiling. Using its own MiXCR run on the reads, TCRdb lists one record per CDR3 protein. The sample shows 170,000 or so distinct CDR3 sequences, 40% to 60% of them seen only once. The V end lost 5 bases, the J end lost 9 bases, and 8 bases lay between the germline ends. The CDR3 spans 11 residues. The chain combines TRBV12-3 or TRBV12-4 with TRBJ1-3; D remains unclear. The receptor comes from a human donor with aplastic anemia. Sequenced sample: sorted CD4+, CD8+, or CD8+CD57+ T cells (not recorded which) from PBMCs. CDR3 nucleotides: TGTGCCAGCAGTGGGGTGGGCACCATATATTTT. Translation gives CASSGVGTIYF.